What follows are 15 T cell receptor beta chains derived from one specimen sequenced in a study of post-analysis software for immune sequencing data. Their target antigens are unknown. Prepared libraries of TCR beta cDNA carried unique molecular identifiers. Each CDR3 protein is one row after TCRdb ran MiXCR on the PCR reads. Of a few hundred thousand distinct CDR3 sequences listed, 35% to 40% are singletons. Study findings and constraints: Patients showed TRBV5-6, TRBV5-1 and TRBV20-1 among five TRBV segments more frequent than in controls.

Sequences were obtained from blood. The source is a girl between 10 and 17 years old with multiple sclerosis.

Worth noting for this clonotype: A much larger clone differs from this one at a single base, so this may be a read error. The rearrangement links TRBV28 to TRBJ1-2; no definite D call. Germline CDR1 MDHEN, CDR2 SYDVKM. This CDR3 is 14 amino acids long. The V end was cut by 10 bases, the J end by 0 bases, with 15 bases between. The CDR3 DNA follows: TGTGCCAACTCTACGGTTCCTGCTAACTATGGCTACACCTTC. It specifies CANSTVPANYGYTF.

A note on this clonotype: With a much larger clone just one base away, this may be a read error. The V gene is TRBV5-1, the J gene TRBJ1-5; D gene uncertain. Between the trimmed V and J ends, which lost 0 bases and 9 bases, there was a span of 10 bases. Germline V gene data show CDR1 as SGHRS and CDR2 as YFSETQ. The CDR3 length is 13 residues. The DNA of the CDR3 is TGCGCCAGCAGCTTGGGGACGGCGCGGCCCCAGCATTTT. The encoded protein is CASSLGTARPQHF. The variable domain in full, completed from reference TRBV5-1 and TRBJ1-5, reads KAGVTQTPRYLIKTRGQQVTLSCSPISGHRSVSWYQQTPGQGLQFLFEYFSETQRNKGNFPGRFSGRQFSNSRSEMNVSTLELGDSALYLCASSLGTARPQHFGDGTRLSIL.

For this clonotype: This sequence may be a read error, since a much larger clone differs from it by one base. This chain uses TRBV6-5 with TRBJ2-1; TRBD2 matches at 9 bases. V shed 3 bases, J shed 7 bases, and the junction held 4 bases outside the gene matches. The CDR3 runs 14 residues. Germline CDR1 MNHEY, CDR2 SVGAGI. This chain's CDR3 is CASSYLAGWNEQFF. CDR3 nucleotides: TGTGCCAGCAGTTATCTAGCGGGGTGGAATGAGCAGTTCTTC.

This chain links TRBV20-1 with TRBJ2-1; D perhaps matches TRBD2 (5 bases). V lost 3 bases to trimming and J lost 12 bases, with 12 bases between them. This CDR3 is 11 amino acids long. In germline, CDR1 is DFQATT, CDR2 SNEGSKA (reference sequence). The CDR3 nucleotides are TGCAGTGCTAGGTGGTTAGAGGGGCAGTTCTTC. Translating gives CSARWLEGQFF.

This clonotype has just a few counts. The chain is built from TRBV7-9 and TRBJ1-2; D unresolved. Germline-derived CDR1 and CDR2 are SEHNR and FQNEAQ (reference sequence). CDR3 length: 14 amino acids. The V and J ends lost 3 bases and 4 bases respectively, with 12 bases between them. The CDR3 region is CASSFEGRSYGYTF. The CDR3 DNA follows: TGTGCCAGCAGCTTTGAGGGAAGAAGCTATGGCTACACCTTC.

A word on this clonotype: Given a much more abundant clone one base away, this may be a read error. Since the CDR3 does not end with the conserved phenylalanine or tryptophan, this likely comes from a read error. The chain employs TRBV6-6 and TRBJ2-5; D may correspond to TRBD1 or TRBD2 (6 bases each). The J call is in doubt because the DNA end fits TRBJ2-7 better. The CDR3 sequence is 14 residues long. In germline, CDR1 is MNHNY, CDR2 SVGAGI (reference sequence). Here the CDR3 DNA reads TGTGCCAGCAGTTCCGGGGGCCCACCCGCCGAGCAGTACTGC. Translating it yields CASSSGGPPAEQYC.

This clonotype was seen ten or more times. The CDR3 DNA sequence: TGCAACAAGGGAGACGGCTCTTGGGCACCCCTCCACTTT. This sequence encodes CNKGDGSWAPLHF. V is TRBV29-1 and J is TRBJ1-6; D not certain. CDR1 is SQVTM and CDR2 is ANQGSEA in the germline V gene. The CDR3 is made up of 13 amino acids.

This clonotype has just one count. This sequence may be a read error, since a much larger clone differs from it by one base. The V gene is TRBV24-1, the J gene TRBJ2-1; tentatively, D is TRBD1 or TRBD2 (5 bases each). The CDR3 has 11 residues. Per germline, CDR1 KGHDR and CDR2 SFDVKD. The DNA for the CDR3 is TGTGTCACCAGTGGGGACCGTCATCAGTTCTTC. Translating it yields CVTSGDRHQFF.

This clonotype was detected ten times or more. The CDR3 bases are TGCGCCAGCAGCCCCGACAGGGGGCGAAGGCGGCCACCCCTCCACTTT. Residues: CASSPDRGRRRPPLHF. The V call is TRBV5-1, the J call TRBJ1-6; 10 bases agree with TRBD1. This CDR3 has 16 residues. CDR1 is SGHRS, CDR2 YFSETQ, per germline. The V gene end was trimmed by 4 bases and the J gene end by 11 bases; junction bases not matched to a gene: 12.

The rearrangement links TRBV9 to TRBJ2-7; 8 nucleotides match TRBD2. Germline CDR1 SGDLS, CDR2 YYNGEE. CDR3 size: 15 residues. Germline trimming cut 0 bases from V and 0 bases from J; bases unmatched to any gene: 2. DNA for the CDR3: TGTGCCAGCAGCGTAGTAGCGGGAAGCTCCTACGAGCAGTACTTC. Its translation is CASSVVAGSSYEQYF.

Many counts were recorded for this clonotype. V gene TRBV6-5 combines with J gene TRBJ1-2, with a weak D call TRBD1 (5 bases). Germline V gene lookup returns CDR1 MNHEY and CDR2 SVGAGI. The germline V and J ends were trimmed by 7 bases and 4 bases, with 13 bases remaining between them. The CDR3 runs to 13 residues. The CDR3 loop is CASISLGGYGYTF. CDR3 bases: TGTGCCAGCATCTCTCTCGGGGGCTATGGCTACACCTTC.

The genes are TRBV7-6 and TRBJ1-5, with 7 nucleotides matching TRBD1. This CDR3 comprises 17 residues. Trimming cost V 5 bases and J 0 bases; bases outside gene matches: 10. Germline V gene data show CDR1 as SGHVS and CDR2 as FNYEAQ. CDR3 protein: CASSAGGWQYSNQPQHF. The CDR3 coding sequence is TGTGCCAGCAGCGCAGGGGGGTGGCAGTATAGCAATCAGCCCCAGCATTTT.

The chain uses TRBV29-1 and TRBJ2-7; TRBD1 agrees at 8 bases. The CDR3 is 13 residues long. The J segment lost 7 bases and the V segment lost 6 bases, leaving 11 bases of the junction unmatched. Germline assignment: CDR1 SQVTM and CDR2 ANQGSEA. DNA of the CDR3: TGCAGCGTAGTAAGACAGGGGACGCGTGAGCAGTACTTC. Protein sequence: CSVVRQGTREQYF.

V and J are TRBV15 and TRBJ2-4; 13 bases fit TRBD2. This CDR3 comprises 16 residues. Germline assignment: CDR1 LNHNV and CDR2 YYDKDF (reference sequence). V dropped 2 bases and J dropped 6; count of bases not matched to a gene: 4. CDR3 residues: CATSRILAGGRNIQYF. For the CDR3, the DNA is TGTGCCACCAGCAGAATACTAGCGGGAGGGCGAAACATTCAGTACTTC.

This clonotype has at least ten counts. This chain links TRBV6-2 or TRBV6-3 with TRBJ2-3, with D possibly being TRBD1 (5 bases). V was pared by 6 bases and J by 3 bases, with 19 bases between. The CDR3 totals 16 residues. Germline values: CDR1 MNHEY, CDR2 SVGEGT. CDR3 in amino acids: CASSTRWGLRTDTQYF. In nucleotides, the CDR3 is TGTGCCAGCAGCACTCGGTGGGGCCTCAGGACAGATACGCAGTATTTT.